Listed here is a single T cell receptor (beta chain). The antigen remains unidentified. From the 5' RACE reads, TCRdb called clonotypes with MiXCR, one entry per CDR3 protein. The sample carries fewer than 650,000 distinct CDR3 sequences, around 15% recorded once. Germline V gene lookup returns CDR1 MNHNY and CDR2 SVGAGI (reference sequence). The trim removed 3 bases at V and 4 bases at J, leaving 3 bases unmatched. CDR3 length equals 14 residues. This record comes from a study of T-cell memory formation after mild COVID-19. At the level of the study: Clusters of TCRs were largely donor specific. Study-wide findings and caveats: Day 37-peaking second-wave clones had unconfirmed SARS-CoV-2 specificity. Later expanders leaned toward CD4+, whereas clones contracting from day 15 to 85 were balanced CD4/CD8. Memory cells collected pre-infection included some clones that later responded, suggesting cross-reactive memory joined.

The rearrangement uses TRBV6-6 and TRBJ1-1; 9 bases are a match to TRBD1. The clonotype comes from an adult woman who had mild COVID-19 (a few samples of this study predate the infection). Cell type and time point are not known. The sequenced sample was PBMCs or a T cell subset sorted from them (not recorded which). The CDR3 DNA reads TGTGCCAGCAGTTATGCGACAGGGGGCACTGAAGCTTTCTTT. Translation gives CASSYATGGTEAFF.